This TCR beta chain comes out of a study of blood T cell repertoires in COVID-19. Overall study context: Sample material is recorded as cDNA or gDNA derived from T cells, B-cell-depleted T cells, or PBMCs.

The trim removed 5 bases at V and 1 base at J, leaving 8 bases unmatched. CDR3 length: 15 amino acids. Germline V CDR1 and CDR2: SGHDT, YYEEEE. Study processing details: From reference gene primer amplification, estimates of nucleated cell counts were derived. Here immunoSEQ multiplex PCR was the method, and the copy in TCRdb shows in-frame clones only, minus some. From that table come the V and J calls and clone size; the DNA was used to work out D and trimming. The sample records 200,000 to 250,000 clones, roughly 83% being singletons. This rearrangement joins TRBV5-6 to TRBJ1-2, with 7 positions matching TRBD1. The TCR sequence derives from a woman aged 45-60 years with acute or convalescent COVID-19. Sequenced input: peripheral blood. CDR3 sequence reads: CASRPGAGGNYGYTF. CDR3 sequence (DNA): TGTGCCAGCAGGCCCGGGGCAGGGGGTAACTATGGCTACACCTTC.